A selection of T cell receptor beta chains follows, all from one sample in a study of CD8+CD57+ T cells in acquired aplastic anemia. TCRdb called the reads again in MiXCR, with one record for every CDR3 protein. Here the sample spans some 410,000 distinct CDR3 sequences, 60% to 80% being singletons. Sample: sorted CD4+, CD8+, or CD8+CD57+ T cells (not recorded which) from PBMCs. The receptors come from a human donor in good health, serving as a control. Both conserved end residues are part of each CDR3. A D gene is named only where the DNA matches it firmly. Clone size, where shown, is once, few, many, or a class for clones that have expanded.

size	D	length	V	J	DNA	CDR3
.	.	15	TRBV7-2	TRBJ2-5	TGTGCCAGCAGCCATCTCCTGGCGGACCAAGAGACCCAGTACTTC	CASSHLLADQETQYF
.	.	15	TRBV24-1	TRBJ1-5	TGTGCCACCAGTGTCTCGAGGCCGGTAAGTCAGCCCCAGCATTTT	CATSVSRPVSQPQHF
.	.	16	TRBV20-1	TRBJ2-7	TGCAGTGCTATAGATAAAGGGACTGGGAGCTCCTACGAGCAGTACTTC	CSAIDKGTGSSYEQYF
.	.	14	TRBV20-1	TRBJ1-4	TGCAGTGCCGGCCATCGAGCGGGATCAGAAAAACTGTTTTTT	CSAGHRAGSEKLFF
.	.	17	TRBV5-4	TRBJ1-3	TGTGTCAGCAGCTTGGACCTTGGTCAGACTTCTGGAAACACCATATATTTT	CVSSLDLGQTSGNTIYF
.	.	13	TRBV19	TRBJ1-2	TGTGCCAGTACTGGGGACGTGGTCTATGGCTACACCTTC	CASTGDVVYGYTF
few	.	14	TRBV13	TRBJ1-6	TGTGCCAGCAGCTTACGGGGCGATAATTCACCCCTCCACTTT	CASSLRGDNSPLHF
.	.	14	TRBV7-9	TRBJ1-6	TGTGCCAGCAGCCTAGATGTACGGGCTTCCGCCCTCAACTTT	CASSLDVRASALNF
.	TRBD1	14	TRBV2	TRBJ2-2	TGTGCCAGCAGGAAACAGGGGCATACCGGGGAGCTGTTCTTT	CASRKQGHTGELFF
.	.	12	TRBV5-1	TRBJ1-2	TGCGCCAGCAGCTTGAGTGGGCACGGGAACACCTTC	CASSLSGHGNTF
.	.	13	TRBV24-1	TRBJ1-2	TGTGCCAGCAGCCCCAGGACAAGCTATGGCTACACCTTC	CASSPRTSYGYTF
many	.	17	TRBV24-1	TRBJ2-3	TGTGCCACCAGTGATAAAGAAGGCGGGTCCGCCACAGATACGCAGTATTTT	CATSDKEGGSATDTQYF
few	.	11	TRBV4-3	TRBJ2-3	TGCGCCAGCAGTGGTGTAGATACGCAGTATTTT	CASSGVDTQYF
.	TRBD1	17	TRBV30	TRBJ2-7	TGTGCCTCTAGTTACGGCGGTGTACGGACAGGGCGCTACGAGCAGTACTTC	CASSYGGVRTGRYEQYF
.	TRBD1	14	TRBV2	TRBJ2-2	TGTGCCAGCAAGGGACAGGGAGGCACCGGGGAGCTGTTTTTT	CASKGQGGTGELFF
many	TRBD1	13	TRBV7-9	TRBJ1-1	TGTGCCAGCAACGTTGGGGGGACAGTATACGCTTTCTTT	CASNVGGTVYAFF
.	.	18	TRBV12-3/TRBV12-4	TRBJ2-3	TGTGCCAGCATACCAGATCGGCCGCTGGTCTCTAGCACAGATACGCAGTATTTT	CASIPDRPLVSSTDTQYF
many	TRBD1	17	TRBV7-2	TRBJ1-2	TGTGCCAGCAGCTCCGGACAGGCCACCCTAGCTAACTATGGCTACACCTTC	CASSSGQATLANYGYTF
.	.	14	TRBV9	TRBJ2-7	TGTGCCAGCAGCGTAGAGCCACGTACCAACTATCGCTACTTC	CASSVEPRTNYRYF
.	.	16	TRBV15	TRBJ1-2	TGTGCCACCAGCATTAATGTAGGCAGCCTCAACTATGGCTACACCTTC	CATSINVGSLNYGYTF
.	TRBD2	17	TRBV11-1	TRBJ2-3	TGTGCCAGCAGCTTCGGACTAGCGGGAACAATCACAGATACGCAGTATTTT	CASSFGLAGTITDTQYF
many	TRBD1	19	TRBV12-5	TRBJ2-3	TGTGCTAGTGGTTTGGTACGCCCTGACAGGGGACGCTACACAGATACGCAGTATTTT	CASGLVRPDRGRYTDTQYF
.	TRBD1	14	TRBV7-3	TRBJ2-5	TGTGCCAGCAGCCATCCCGGGACAGGGAAAACCCAGTACTTC	CASSHPGTGKTQYF
.	.	13	TRBV12-3/TRBV12-4	TRBJ1-5	TGTGCCAGCAGGGAAGGGGCAGCTCAGCCCCAGCATTTT	CASREGAAQPQHF
.	.	14	TRBV15	TRBJ2-5	TGTGCCAGCAGCCTAGCGCGCTCCTACAATGAGCAGTACTTC	CASSLARSYNEQYF
.	TRBD1	16	TRBV7-2	TRBJ1-3	TGTGCCAGCAGCCTGAGCCAGGGGGCAGGGGTGGAGACCATATATTTT	CASSLSQGAGVETIYF
many	TRBD2	17	TRBV7-9	TRBJ2-7	TGTGCCAGCAGCTTAGGAGGGCTAGCGGGGGGGCAAATTCAGCAGTACTTC	CASSLGGLAGGQIQQYF
.	.	12	TRBV7-2	TRBJ2-3	TGTGCCAGCAGCTTGGATGGGGGTACGGAGTATTTT	CASSLDGGTEYF
many	.	16	TRBV12-3/TRBV12-4	TRBJ1-6	TGTGCCAGCAGGAGGGACGGAGTCTCCTATAATTCACCCCTCCACTTT	CASRRDGVSYNSPLHF
.	.	15	TRBV9	TRBJ2-6	TGTGCCAGCAGCGTAGTTGACTCTGGGGCCAACGTCCTGACTTTC	CASSVVDSGANVLTF
many	.	15	TRBV5-1	TRBJ2-2	TGCGCCAGCAGCTTACAGGGAGTCGACACCGGGGAGCTGTTTTTT	CASSLQGVDTGELFF
.	TRBD1	14	TRBV7-2	TRBJ2-7	TGTGCCAGCAGCGTGAGGGACAGGGACTACGAGCAGTACTTC	CASSVRDRDYEQYF
.	.	15	TRBV4-3	TRBJ1-2	TGCGCCAGCAGCCAAGAAACACAGCCGAACTATGGCTACACCTTC	CASSQETQPNYGYTF
.	.	16	TRBV20-1	TRBJ2-7	TGCAGTGCTAGTTCCAGCGTGGCCAGCTTTTCCTACGAGCAGTACTTC	CSASSSVASFSYEQYF
.	.	13	TRBV20-1	TRBJ1-6	TGCAGTGCTAGAGCAATACAGGGTGGAGCCCTCCACTTT	CSARAIQGGALHF
.	.	15	TRBV11-2	TRBJ1-2	TGTGCCAGCAGCTTAGAAGGGAACTGGAACTATGGCTACACCTTC	CASSLEGNWNYGYTF
.	.	14	TRBV7-3	TRBJ2-5	TGTGCCAGCAGCTTAGGTCTGGTGGCCGGGACCCAGTACTTC	CASSLGLVAGTQYF
.	.	18	TRBV12-3/TRBV12-4	TRBJ2-3	TGTGCCATCTGCTTAGTTGGGGCAGGGGGGGGGCCCGCAGATACGCAGTATTTT	CAICLVGAGGGPADTQYF
many	.	12	TRBV29-1	TRBJ1-1	TGCAGTGCAGGCAGGGCGAACACTGAAGCTTTCTTT	CSAGRANTEAFF
.	.	13	TRBV5-8	TRBJ1-1	TGTGCCAGCAGCGGCGAAGACACCACTGAAGCTTTCTTT	CASSGEDTTEAFF
once	TRBD2	18	TRBV13	TRBJ2-1	TGTGCCAGCAGCTTTTGGCTAGCGGGGCCTAGCTCCTACAATGAGCAGTTCTTC	CASSFWLAGPSSYNEQFF
many	.	14	TRBV7-9	TRBJ1-2	TGTGCCAGCAGCTATAAAAACAATAACTATGGCTACACCTTC	CASSYKNNNYGYTF
.	.	13	TRBV20-1	TRBJ1-1	TGCAGTGCTACTACGGACCTTACCGACAAAGCTTTCTTT	CSATTDLTDKAFF
.	.	15	TRBV7-2	TRBJ1-2	TGTGCCAGCAGCTTAGACCAGGCCCGCTATGGCTACACCACCTTC	CASSLDQARYGYTTF
once	TRBD1	15	TRBV5-5	TRBJ1-2	TGTGCCAGCAGCTGGACAGGGGTCGGCAACTATGGCTACACCTTC	CASSWTGVGNYGYTF
.	.	14	TRBV7-6	TRBJ1-5	TGTGCCAGCAGCTTAGCGGGGAGCAATCAGGCCAAGCATTTT	CASSLAGSNQAKHF
.	TRBD2	15	TRBV5-1	TRBJ2-7	TGCGCCAGCAGCCCAGGACTAGCGGGAGACTACGAGCAGTACTTC	CASSPGLAGDYEQYF
.	.	14	TRBV11-2	TRBJ2-5	TGTGCCAGCACCAACCTTGGGTCGCAAGAGACCCAGTACTTC	CASTNLGSQETQYF